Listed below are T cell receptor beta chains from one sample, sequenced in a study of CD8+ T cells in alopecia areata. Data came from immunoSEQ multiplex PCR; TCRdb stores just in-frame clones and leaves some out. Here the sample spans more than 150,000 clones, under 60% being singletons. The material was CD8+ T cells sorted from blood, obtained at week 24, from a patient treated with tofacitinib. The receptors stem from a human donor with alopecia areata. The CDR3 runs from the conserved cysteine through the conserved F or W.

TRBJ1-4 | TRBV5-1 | CASSLRDANEKLFF
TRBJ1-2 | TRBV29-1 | CSVPQDKNYGYTF
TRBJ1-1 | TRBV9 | CASSYHPRPEAFF
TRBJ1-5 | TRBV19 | CASSRDSNNQPQHF
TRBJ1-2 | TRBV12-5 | CASGLANPGQANYGYTF
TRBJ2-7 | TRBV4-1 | CASSQALLAGGPEQYF
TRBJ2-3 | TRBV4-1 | CASSQDPEVRGYHDTDTQYF
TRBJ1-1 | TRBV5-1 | CASSWRGQTEAFF
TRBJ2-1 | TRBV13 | CASSFGEGGNNEQFF
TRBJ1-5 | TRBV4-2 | CASSQAAQSNQPQHF
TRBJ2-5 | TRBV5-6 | CASSLVETQYF
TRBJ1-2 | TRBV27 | CASSLSPRGRGYTF
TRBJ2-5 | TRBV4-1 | CASSHSIGVQETQYF
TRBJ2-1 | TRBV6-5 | CASSYLQGGSVEQFF
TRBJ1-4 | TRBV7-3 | CASSEGQRGFF
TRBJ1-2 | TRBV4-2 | CASSQGTGAGYTF
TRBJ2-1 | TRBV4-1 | CASSQDRASGYNEQFF
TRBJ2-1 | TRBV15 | CATSPTVRGGSYNEQFF
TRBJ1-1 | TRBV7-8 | CASSLEGPNTEAFF
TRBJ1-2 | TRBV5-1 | CASSTGKDIYYGYTF
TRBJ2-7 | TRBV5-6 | CASDRGARDEQYF
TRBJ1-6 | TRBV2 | CASLGDLPARADSPLHF
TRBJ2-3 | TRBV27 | CASSFGGNTDTQYF
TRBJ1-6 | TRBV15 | CATSYAGNTYNSPLHF
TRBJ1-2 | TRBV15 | CATSRGTGWHYGYTF
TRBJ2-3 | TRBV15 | CATSRVPTDTQYF
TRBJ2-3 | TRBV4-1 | CASSQSSRVDTQYF
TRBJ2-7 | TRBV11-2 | CASSLGAGEYEQYF
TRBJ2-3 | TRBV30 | CAWTISSGGGADTQYF
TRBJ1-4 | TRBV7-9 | CASNPGDRSNEKLFF
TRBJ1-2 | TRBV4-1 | CASSQRQGAEYGYTF
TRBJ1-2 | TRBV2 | CASRPPGDDGYTF
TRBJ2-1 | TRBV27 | CASSALANEQFF
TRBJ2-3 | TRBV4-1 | CASSQLGSGDTQYF
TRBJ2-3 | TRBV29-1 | CSVEGGPSDTQYF
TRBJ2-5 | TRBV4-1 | CASSQTGPQETQYF
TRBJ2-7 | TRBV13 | CASSLQEPYEQYF
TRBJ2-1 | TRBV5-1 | CASSPPGGLDEQFF
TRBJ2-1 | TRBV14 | CASSQGVEQFF
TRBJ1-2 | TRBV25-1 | CASNTGVYGYTF
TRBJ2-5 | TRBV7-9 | CASSLGPNGETQYF
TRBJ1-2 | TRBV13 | CASSISFRGSYGYTF
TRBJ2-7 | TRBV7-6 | CASSLSPRGVREQYF
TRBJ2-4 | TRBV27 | CASSSYRELYGNIQYF
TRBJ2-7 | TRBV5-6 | CASSLGQWAPYEQYF
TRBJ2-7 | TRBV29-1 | CSVDLSGVGSSYEQYF
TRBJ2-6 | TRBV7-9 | CASSYLTTSGANVLTF
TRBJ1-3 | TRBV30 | CAWSGDRRSGNTIYF
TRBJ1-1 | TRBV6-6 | CASLLGFTEAFF
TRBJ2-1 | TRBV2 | CATSASGGSFRSYNEQFF